Sequencing of this TCR beta chain was carried out in a study of spatial heterogeneity in lung cancer. Across the study: Detected sequences consistently included more beta-chain ones than alpha-chain ones. Averaged across combinations, each unique TCR and UMI pairing appeared more than ten times in raw reads, which were uncorrected.

Time point denoted: sample taken at primary tumor resection. In each case, whole RNA from tumor, nontumor lung or frozen PBMC was sequenced unsorted. A total of some 70 untreated early-stage non-small cell lung cancer patients served as donors. Individually, TCR cDNA molecules were each labelled with a unique molecular identifier. TCRdb fed the 5' RACE reads into MiXCR, producing one record per CDR3 protein. The sample yields some 6,900 distinct CDR3 sequences, about 4% seen once. This clonotype is judged medium-sized (0.01 to 0.1%). Found in a library prepared for alpha chains, this beta chain is an off-target read, and its abundance has little meaning. This clonotype was obtained from a female donor with early-stage non-small cell lung cancer. This sample comprised normal lung tissue next to the tumor, obtained at surgery.

The CDR3 DNA reads as TGTGCCAGCAGCTTGATGGGGGCCGGGGCAGATACGCAGTATTTT. Its protein is CASSLMGAGADTQYF. The chain has TRBV5-6 and TRBJ2-3; D possibly corresponds to TRBD1 (6 bases). Germline CDR1 SGHDT, CDR2 YYEEEE. The V and J ends lost 1 base and 4 bases respectively, with 13 bases between them. The CDR3 loop spans 15 amino acids.